This TCR beta chain was sequenced during a study of PD-1 blockade in classical Hodgkin lymphoma. Study-wide background: Nivolumab was given intravenously to patients at 3 mg/kg every 2 weeks.

Every single patient, without exception, relapsed after autologous stem cell transplantation, and brentuximab vedotin exposure varied. The patients, who had relapsed/refractory classical Hodgkin lymphoma, achieved best responses of complete response, partial response or progressive disease. General study results and limits: Newly diagnosed patients had baseline TCR diversity that was reportedly lower than that of healthy donors. Complete responders entered with baseline diversity on par with newly diagnosed patients, the results showed.

This clone was recorded once. Its target is unknown. Assay used: immunoSEQ multiplex PCR; TCRdb lists only in-frame clones, some missing. The sample carries some 19,000 clones, just over 75% recorded once. In germline, CDR1 is SGHRS, CDR2 YFSETQ. V was trimmed by 3 bases and J by 4 bases, leaving 10 bases between them. CDR3 size: 14 residues. Material: peripheral blood mononuclear cells (PBMCs), obtained before the second cycle of nivolumab. The sequence derives from a human donor with classical Hodgkin lymphoma. J is TRBJ2-2 and V is TRBV5-1; D may correspond to TRBD1 or TRBD2 (5 bases each). The CDR3 here is CASSWGRSTGELFF. As DNA, the CDR3 is TGCGCCAGCAGCTGGGGGAGAAGCACCGGGGAGCTGTTTTTT.